The rows below give T cell receptor beta chains drawn from one sample of a study of cytomegalovirus exposure and HLA in healthy donors. Data came from immunoSEQ multiplex PCR; TCRdb stores just in-frame clones and leaves some out. Here the sample spans approximately 110,000 clones, about three quarters being singletons. The sample consisted of PBMCs. These TCRs come from a man between 45 and 60 years old in good health and CMV-seronegative. Each CDR3 is given with its conserved first and last residue. Fields, in order: V gene, D gene, clone size, J gene, CDR3 DNA, CDR3 protein. The D gene is left open where the match is weak. Clone size appears in some rows only: once, few, many, or a class for an expanded clone.

>TRBV11-2|TRBD1|NA|TRBJ2-2
TGTGCCAGCAGCACCCTCAGGGGGAAGAACACCGGGGAGCTGTTTTTT
CASSTLRGKNTGELFF
>TRBV20-1|NA|NA|TRBJ1-1
TGCAGTGCTACTACAGGGATGGAGGCTTTCTTT
CSATTGMEAFF
>TRBV5-6|TRBD1|NA|TRBJ2-5
TGTGCCAGCAGCCGAACAGGGGCGGAGACCCAGTACTTC
CASSRTGAETQYF
>TRBV15|TRBD1|NA|TRBJ1-6
TGTGCCACCAGCTTCGGGACAGGGGGAAATTCACCCCTCCACTTT
CATSFGTGGNSPLHF
>TRBV7-7|NA|NA|TRBJ2-5
TGTGCCAGCAGCGTCGGAAGACTAGTAGTTCAAGAGACCCAGTACTTC
CASSVGRLVVQETQYF
>TRBV2|TRBD2|NA|TRBJ2-5
TGTGCCAGCAGTGAACGGGGAGGGTCAGAGACCCAGTACTTC
CASSERGGSETQYF
>TRBV4-1|TRBD1|NA|TRBJ1-4
TGCGCCAGCAGCCAACTAGGGACAGCATTAACTAATGAAAAACTGTTTTTT
CASSQLGTALTNEKLFF
>TRBV11-2|TRBD1|NA|TRBJ2-1
TGTGCCAGCAGCTATAACAGGGGGAGTGATGAGCAGTTCTTC
CASSYNRGSDEQFF
>TRBV28|NA|NA|TRBJ1-5
TGTGCCAGCAGTCTGACAGGCAATCAGCCCCAGCATTTT
CASSLTGNQPQHF
>TRBV6-6|NA|NA|TRBJ2-7
TGTGCCAGCAGTTACCTACCCCGCCACCACGAGCAGTACTTC
CASSYLPRHHEQYF
>TRBV7-9|NA|NA|TRBJ1-1
TGTGCCAGCAGCGGAGGGGAGTGGGGTAAGGAGACTGAAGCTTTCTTT
CASSGGEWGKETEAFF
>TRBV9|TRBD1|NA|TRBJ1-1
TGTGCCAGCAGCGCCGGACAGGACACTGAAGCTTTCTTT
CASSAGQDTEAFF
>TRBV10-3|NA|NA|TRBJ1-1
TGTGCCATCAGTGAGTCAAGGCAGGCGGGCAACACTGAAGCTTTCTTT
CAISESRQAGNTEAFF
>TRBV25-1|TRBD1|NA|TRBJ1-1
TGTGCCAGCACGGGACAGGGGAGCGCTGAAGCTTTCTTT
CASTGQGSAEAFF
>TRBV7-3|NA|NA|TRBJ2-3
TGTGCCAGCAGCTCCCACAGTACAGATACGCAGTATTTT
CASSSHSTDTQYF
>TRBV19|NA|once|TRBJ1-2
TGTGCCAGTAGTATGGGCAGAGGCCCGGGAAACTATGGCTACACCTTC
CASSMGRGPGNYGYTF
>TRBV25-1|NA|few|TRBJ2-2
TGTGCCAGCAGTGACTTGGACAGAGACACCGGGGAGCTGTTTTTT
CASSDLDRDTGELFF
>TRBV4-1|TRBD1|few|TRBJ1-5
TGCGCCAGCAGCCTACAGGGGGATCAGCCCCAGCATTTT
CASSLQGDQPQHF
>TRBV4-1|NA|few|TRBJ1-5
TGCGCCAGCAGCCAAGAAGCCGGGGGACTAAGCCCCCAGCATTTT
CASSQEAGGLSPQHF
>TRBV5-5|NA|once|TRBJ1-2
TGTGCCAGCAGCTGGGGTAGGGGGAACTATGGCTACACCTTC
CASSWGRGNYGYTF
>TRBV9|NA|few|TRBJ1-2
TGTGCCAGCAGCGTACTAAGGGCAGGGGCTAACTATGGCTACACCTTC
CASSVLRAGANYGYTF
>TRBV28|NA|NA|TRBJ1-2
TGTGCCAGCGGGGGGTCATTATACTATGGCTACACCTTC
CASGGSLYYGYTF
>TRBV10-1|NA|NA|TRBJ1-6
TGCGCCAGCAGTGGGCAGGAAGAACTAAGTGGAGGTTCACCCCTCCACTTT
CASSGQEELSGGSPLHF
>TRBV11-2|NA|few|TRBJ2-5
TGTGCCAGCTCCCCGGGACTAGAGACCCAGTACTTC
CASSPGLETQYF
>TRBV6-1|NA|NA|TRBJ1-6
TGTGCCAGCAGTGAAACGCCAGGTCGGAATTCACCCCTCCACTTT
CASSETPGRNSPLHF
>TRBV29-1|TRBD1|NA|TRBJ2-5
TGCAGCGTTGGGACAGGGCAAGAGACCCAGTACTTC
CSVGTGQETQYF
>TRBV4-3|TRBD2|NA|TRBJ2-3
TGCGCCAGCAGCCCGACTAGCGGGGGCTGGGATACGCAGTATTTT
CASSPTSGGWDTQYF
>TRBV5-4|NA|few|TRBJ1-1
TGTGCCAGCAGAACAGAGGGTGGGGGCGCGGAAGGGACTGAAGCTTTCTTT
CASRTEGGGAEGTEAFF
>TRBV6-6|TRBD1|NA|TRBJ1-1
TGTGCCAGCAGTTACTCGAGTGGGGGACAGGGCACTGAAGCTTTCTTT
CASSYSSGGQGTEAFF
>TRBV19|TRBD2|NA|TRBJ2-5
TGTGCCAGTAGTCCCCGGACTAGTTTGGGGGAGACCCAGTACTTC
CASSPRTSLGETQYF
>TRBV5-1|NA|NA|TRBJ2-2
TGCGCCAGCAGCTTGGGGGCAGGGGCGACCGGGGAGCTGTTTTTT
CASSLGAGATGELFF
>TRBV19|NA|NA|TRBJ1-5
TGTGCCAGTAGTATACACGGTAGCAATCAGCCCCAGCATTTT
CASSIHGSNQPQHF
>TRBV7-9|TRBD1|NA|TRBJ1-5
TGTGCCAGCAGCTCCTCTAGGACCAGACAGGGGGCTCAGCCCCAGCATTTT
CASSSSRTRQGAQPQHF
>TRBV5-4|NA|NA|TRBJ1-2
TGTGCCAGCAGCTTGTTCGGGCAGGGGATTGATGGCTACACCTTC
CASSLFGQGIDGYTF
>TRBV7-8|NA|once|TRBJ1-1
TGTGCCAGCAGCCGAGACAGCGTCGAGAACACTGAAGCTTTCTTT
CASSRDSVENTEAFF
>TRBV19|NA|once|TRBJ1-6
TGTGCCAGTAGTATCCCAAATTCACCCCTCCACTTT
CASSIPNSPLHF
>TRBV5-6|TRBD2|few|TRBJ2-5
TGTGCCAGCAGCTCCGGACTAGCGGGGGGGTACCAAGAGACCCAGTACTTC
CASSSGLAGGYQETQYF
>TRBV6-5|NA|NA|TRBJ2-7
TGTGCCAGCAGTTACTCACTCAGAGGCCGTGCCCACGAGCAGTACTTC
CASSYSLRGRAHEQYF
>TRBV4-1|TRBD1|few|TRBJ2-1
TGCGCCAGCAGCCAAGGCAGGGGGCGGAATGAGCAGTTCTTC
CASSQGRGRNEQFF
>TRBV28|TRBD1|NA|TRBJ1-5
TGTGCCAGCAGTTTTACAGGGGGCTTCAATCAGCCCCAGCATTTT
CASSFTGGFNQPQHF
>TRBV4-2|TRBD1|NA|TRBJ1-1
TGTGCCAGCAGCAAAACCGGGACAGGGTTTGGGGGAGACACTGAAGCTTTCTTT
CASSKTGTGFGGDTEAFF
>TRBV6-1|TRBD1|NA|TRBJ1-1
TGTGCCAGCAGTCCCGGGACAGAGGGGGCAGCTTTCTTT
CASSPGTEGAAFF
>TRBV4-1|NA|NA|TRBJ1-3
TGCGCCAGCAGCCCCCTCGAAGCCGGTTCCTTGAGCTCTGGAAACACCATATATTTT
CASSPLEAGSLSSGNTIYF
>TRBV2|TRBD1|few|TRBJ1-1
TGTGCCAGCGGGCGGGACAGTGGGTCCACTGAAGCTTTCTTT
CASGRDSGSTEAFF
>TRBV4-1|TRBD1|few|TRBJ1-5
TGCGCCAGCAGCCACGAACCCGGGACAGGGAATTATGGTCAGCCCCAGCATTTT
CASSHEPGTGNYGQPQHF
>TRBV5-4|TRBD1|NA|TRBJ2-7
TGTGCCAGCAGACTTGGGACAGGGTCCAGCGAGCAGTACTTC
CASRLGTGSSEQYF
>TRBV5-6|TRBD1|NA|TRBJ1-1
TGTGCCAGCAGCTTCGGGACAGGGGGCCTGAACACTGAAGCTTTCTTT
CASSFGTGGLNTEAFF
>TRBV6-1|NA|once|TRBJ1-1
TGTGCCAGCGGGAGGCAGTTGAACACTGAAGCTTTCTTT
CASGRQLNTEAFF
>TRBV6-5|TRBD1|NA|TRBJ1-1
TGTGCCAGCAGTTCGGGACAGTCCACTGCTTTCTTT
CASSSGQSTAFF
>TRBV19|NA|NA|TRBJ1-2
TGTGCCAGTACCCCTAGGGACATCTTGGGGGGCTACACCTTC
CASTPRDILGGYTF
>TRBV5-1|TRBD2|NA|TRBJ2-3
TGCGCCAGCAGCCTACCGATGGGACTAGCGGGCCACACAGATACGCAGTATTTT
CASSLPMGLAGHTDTQYF
>TRBV18|TRBD1|once|TRBJ2-4
TGTGCCAGCTCAAACAGGGGCGTACAGTACTTC
CASSNRGVQYF
>TRBV5-1|TRBD2|NA|TRBJ2-1
TGCGCCAGCAGCCCATGGACTAGCGGGGGCGATGAGCAGTTCTTC
CASSPWTSGGDEQFF
>TRBV5-3|TRBD1|few|TRBJ1-5
TGTGCCAGAAGCTTGACAGGGGGTCAGCCCCAGCATTTT
CARSLTGGQPQHF
>TRBV4-1|NA|NA|TRBJ2-3
TGCGCCAGCAGCCAAGGTGCGGGTTCTGAAGCACCCACAGATACGCAGTATTTT
CASSQGAGSEAPTDTQYF
>TRBV5-3|TRBD1|NA|TRBJ2-7
TGTGCCAGAAGCTCCGGAAAGGGGGCTCACCCCTCCTACGAGCAGTACTTC
CARSSGKGAHPSYEQYF
>TRBV7-9|TRBD1|NA|TRBJ1-1
TGTGCCAGCAGCTTAGGTATGGGACAGGGGAACACTGAAGCTTTCTTT
CASSLGMGQGNTEAFF
>TRBV2|TRBD1|NA|TRBJ1-4
TGTGCCAGCAGAGAACCCGGGACAGCTAATGAAAAACTGTTTTTT
CASREPGTANEKLFF
>TRBV5-4|TRBD1|NA|TRBJ2-3
TGTGCCAGCAGCTTCCTCTGGGGACAGGGGGCATCAGATACGCAGTATTTT
CASSFLWGQGASDTQYF